This T cell receptor (beta chain) was profiled in a study of CD8 T cells in Susac syndrome. cDNA came from roughly 0.47 to 1 ug RNA primed by random hexamers. TCRdb passed the immunoSEQ multiplex PCR reads through MiXCR, listing each CDR3 protein once. The sample has around 280,000 distinct CDR3 sequences; roughly 84% are singletons. V lost 6 bases, J lost 6 bases, and 8 bases lay in between. The CDR3 contains 11 residues. Germline V gene lookup returns CDR1 SNHLY and CDR2 FYNNEI. Through negative isolation, CD4+ and CD8+ T cells were obtained, while TEMRA cells were enriched using FACS. The receptor was isolated from a human donor with multiple sclerosis. The specimen sequenced was CD8+ T cells from PBMCs. The chain combines TRBV2 with TRBJ1-2, with unresolved D. CDR3 in amino acids: CASRGGNGYTF. CDR3 bases: TGTGCCAGCAGGGGCGGGAATGGCTACACCTTC. Full variable domain (missing parts from reference TRBV2 and TRBJ1-2): EPEVTQTPSHQVTQMGQEVILRCVPISNHLYFYWYRQILGQKVEFLVSFYNNEISEKSEIFDDQFSVERPDGSNFTLKIRSTKLEDSAMYFCASRGGNGYTFGSGTRLTVV.